The rows below give T cell receptor beta chains drawn from one sample of a study of cytomegalovirus exposure and HLA in healthy donors. Repertoires were generated with immunoSEQ multiplex PCR, while TCRdb's copy carries only in-frame clones and drops some. Of 65,000 to 90,000 clones listed, about 95% are singletons. Sequenced input: PBMCs. These TCRs come from a young man in good health and CMV-seronegative. Each CDR3 is given with its conserved first and last residue. A D gene is named only where the DNA matches it firmly. Clone size is shown for a subset of rows, as once, few, many or a class of expanded clone.

CSAPPRLEAFF TGCAGTGCCCCCCCCAGACTGGAAGCTTTCTTT - TRBV20-1 - TRBJ1-1
CASSLVQGKGGELFF TGTGCCAGCAGCTTAGTACAGGGTAAAGGCGGGGAGCTGTTTTTT - TRBV7-2 - TRBJ2-2
CSAQTYEQYF TGCAGTGCCCAGACCTACGAGCAGTACTTC - TRBV20-1 - TRBJ2-7
CASSLEGQGAYEQYF TGTGCCAGCAGTTTAGAGGGACAGGGGGCCTACGAGCAGTACTTC - TRBV27 TRBD1 TRBJ2-7
CASSSVGETGELFF TGTGCCAGCAGTTCGGTGGGCGAAACCGGGGAGCTGTTTTTT once TRBV6-5 - TRBJ2-2
CASSLTGVGQETQYF TGTGCCAGCAGCCTGACAGGGGTCGGCCAAGAGACCCAGTACTTC - TRBV27 TRBD1 TRBJ2-5
CAWSRTGFTGELFF TGTGCCTGGAGTAGGACAGGGTTCACCGGGGAGCTGTTTTTT - TRBV30 TRBD1 TRBJ2-2
CASSLPTGSYEQYF TGTGCCAGCAGCTTGCCCACTGGCTCCTACGAGCAGTACTTC - TRBV11-1 - TRBJ2-7
CASSGTENQPQHF TGTGCCAGCAGTGGGACAGAAAATCAGCCCCAGCATTTT - TRBV6-6 TRBD1 TRBJ1-5
CASSAGLAGQETQYF TGCGCCAGCAGCGCGGGACTAGCGGGCCAAGAGACCCAGTACTTC - TRBV5-1 TRBD2 TRBJ2-5
CASSFSGNQPQHF TGTGCCAGCAGCTTTTCGGGGAATCAGCCCCAGCATTTT once TRBV7-8 - TRBJ1-5
CASREGGATDTQYF TGTGCCAGTAGGGAGGGAGGGGCGACAGATACGCAGTATTTT - TRBV28 TRBD2 TRBJ2-3
CASSQRPGDYTGELFF TGCGCCAGCAGCCAACGCCCGGGGGATTACACCGGGGAGCTGTTTTTT once TRBV4-3 - TRBJ2-2
CASSHHPGQLYADEKLFF TGCGCCAGCAGTCACCACCCGGGACAGCTTTACGCCGATGAAAAACTGTTTTTT - TRBV23-1 TRBD1 TRBJ1-4
CASSGQENTEAFF TGTGCCAGCTCCGGACAGGAGAACACTGAAGCTTTCTTT - TRBV7-8 TRBD1 TRBJ1-1
CASRKTGPSTGELFF TGTGCCAGCAGGAAGACAGGCCCCAGCACCGGGGAGCTGTTTTTT - TRBV5-5 - TRBJ2-2
CASSRDSLGAIYF TGTGCCAGTAGTAGGGACTCCCTTGGAGCCATATATTTT - TRBV19 - TRBJ1-3
CASSVELAGRYNQYF TGTGCCAGCAGCGTAGAACTAGCGGGGCGGTATAACCAGTACTTC - TRBV9 TRBD2 TRBJ2-5
CASSQEYNQPQHF TGTGCCAGCAGCCAAGAGTACAATCAGCCCCAGCATTTT - TRBV14 - TRBJ1-5
CASSIYRGNGYTF TGTGCCAGTAGTATTTACAGGGGGAATGGCTACACCTTC - TRBV19 TRBD1 TRBJ1-2
CASSRDSGNYEQYF TGTGCCAGCAGCCGGGACAGTGGAAACTACGAGCAGTACTTC once TRBV5-4 TRBD1 TRBJ2-7
CASSEREQGIGTDTQYF TGTGCCAGCAGCGAGAGAGAACAGGGGATCGGCACAGATACGCAGTATTTT - TRBV9 TRBD1 TRBJ2-3
CASSEITAAPYNEQFF TGCGCCAGCAGTGAGATTACAGCCGCTCCCTACAATGAGCAGTTCTTC - TRBV10-1 - TRBJ2-1
CASRRAVSSYNEQFF TGTGCCAGCAGACGAGCGGTGAGCTCCTACAATGAGCAGTTCTTC - TRBV5-4 - TRBJ2-1
CASSLGGTGNPYEQYF TGTGCCAGCAGTTTGGGCGGGACAGGGAACCCCTACGAGCAGTACTTC - TRBV28 TRBD1 TRBJ2-7
CASTLTAPNQPQHF TGTGCCAGCACTCTGACTGCCCCCAATCAGCCCCAGCATTTT - TRBV6-1 - TRBJ1-5
CASSYSETGDYGYTF TGTGCCAGCAGTTACAGTGAGACGGGGGACTATGGCTACACCTTC - TRBV6-5 - TRBJ1-2
CASSNRGPGANVLTF TGTGCCAGCAGCAACAGGGGGCCTGGGGCCAACGTCCTGACTTTC - TRBV7-2 TRBD1 TRBJ2-6
CASSPEAGRRNYGYTF TGTGCCAGCAGCCCCGAGGCCGGGAGGCGCAACTATGGCTACACCTTC - TRBV7-6 - TRBJ1-2
CASSEASGQTNQPQHF TGTGCCAGCAGTGAAGCCTCGGGACAAACCAATCAGCCCCAGCATTTT - TRBV6-1 - TRBJ1-5
CASSFPNYTSGGVNIQYF TGCGCCAGCAGCTTCCCTAACTATACTAGCGGGGGGGTAAACATTCAGTACTTC - TRBV5-1 TRBD2 TRBJ2-4
CASSPNRGHNEQFF TGTGCCAGCAGCCCGAACAGGGGGCACAATGAGCAGTTCTTC once TRBV11-2 TRBD1 TRBJ2-1
CASSLSSGGAPNTGELFF TGTGCCAGCAGTTTATCCAGCGGGGGGGCCCCGAACACCGGGGAGCTGTTTTTT - TRBV27 TRBD2 TRBJ2-2
CASSSSGTGGTGELFF TGTGCCAGCAGCTCATCCGGGACAGGGGGCACCGGGGAGCTGTTTTTT - TRBV5-4 TRBD1 TRBJ2-2
CATYQGRTTQGYTF TGTGCCACGTATCAGGGGCGGACAACCCAGGGCTACACCTTC - TRBV10-3 - TRBJ1-2